The clone carrying this T cell receptor (beta chain) was observed many times. The time point is: before trial treatment. Ipilimumab, nivolumab, aspirin, low-dose cyclophosphamide and low-dose radiotherapy were administered to donors. All eligible patients presented with advanced solid tumors that contained no tumor-infiltrating lymphocytes. The sample belongs to a study of low-dose radiotherapy and immunotherapy resistance in tumors. Study-level information: With cycle 1 day 1 as the start, patients took oral aspirin 300 mg daily for four cycles.

Alpha and beta chains were covered, as first-strand cDNA relied on TRAV- and TRBV-specific primers. TCR amplification involved 20 to 25 PCR cycles with a constant-region primer and V-primer adapter. Amplification (by in vitro transcription) was performed on isolated mRNA. In TCRdb, the reads were re-called with MiXCR into one record per CDR3 protein. The repertoire holds fewer than 90,000 distinct CDR3 sequences, with approximately 17% as singletons. CDR3 length equals 15 residues. Germline values: CDR1 GTSNPN, CDR2 SVGIG (reference sequence). Trimming pared 4 bases from V and 3 bases from J, leaving 19 bases between.

The gene calls are TRBV30 and TRBJ2-7, with D perhaps matching TRBD2 (7 bases). The receptor's source is a male donor with prostate cancer. The input for sequencing was PBMCs, taken before treatment. The CDR3 sequence is CAWKKLQGGDYEQYF. CDR3 nucleotides: TGTGCCTGGAAAAAATTACAGGGAGGGGACTACGAGCAGTACTTC.